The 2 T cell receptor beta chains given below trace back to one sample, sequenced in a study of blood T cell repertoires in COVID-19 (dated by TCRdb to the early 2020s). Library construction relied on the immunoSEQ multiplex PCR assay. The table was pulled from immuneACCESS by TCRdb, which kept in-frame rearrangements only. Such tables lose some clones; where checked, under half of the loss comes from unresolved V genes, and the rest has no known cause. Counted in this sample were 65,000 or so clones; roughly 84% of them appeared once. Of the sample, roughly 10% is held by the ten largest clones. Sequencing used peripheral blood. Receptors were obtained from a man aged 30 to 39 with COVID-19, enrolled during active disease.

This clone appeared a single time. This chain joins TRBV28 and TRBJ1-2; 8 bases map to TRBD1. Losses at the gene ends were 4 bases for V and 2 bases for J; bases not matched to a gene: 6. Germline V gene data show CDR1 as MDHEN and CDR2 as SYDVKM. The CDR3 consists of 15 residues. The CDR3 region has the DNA TGTGCCAGCAGTTATGCAGGGGGCGCGAACTATGGCTACACCTTC. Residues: CASSYAGGANYGYTF.

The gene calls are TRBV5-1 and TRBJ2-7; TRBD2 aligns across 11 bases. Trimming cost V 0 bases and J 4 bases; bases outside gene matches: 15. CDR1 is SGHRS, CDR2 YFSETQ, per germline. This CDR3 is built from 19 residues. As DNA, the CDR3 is TGCGCCAGCAGCTTGGACGCAGGCAGTCGACTAGCGGGAAGGTACGAGCAGTACTTC. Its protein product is CASSLDAGSRLAGRYEQYF.